This T cell receptor beta chain was profiled in a study of Tregs in tolerant kidney transplant recipients (dated by TCRdb to the late 2010s). Regarding the complete study: Other Treg samples came from an approximately 3-day mixed lymphocyte reaction with belatacept, some followed by an approximately 5-day donor restimulation, before sorting recipient CD4+CD25+CD127- cells. Antibodies distinguished recipient from donor cells when sorting primary belatacept mixed lymphocyte reaction cultures. The study applied TCRbeta sequencing to find donor-specific regulatory T cells before combined kidney and bone marrow transplantation and then followed those same cells after transplant. In 3 healthy controls, several methods of expanding Tregs specific for an allogeneic donor were compared by TCRbeta repertoire sequencing. Paper-wide results and their limitations: Biological reproducibility was not examined directly, but technical replication error appeared to be minimal. The most biologically relevant and donor-specific TCRbeta repertoire appeared to be identified by expanding Tregs with activated donor B cells. Because the study included only a small number of patients, the results must be confirmed in larger populations and under other immunosuppression protocols.

Genomic DNA was extracted from sorted cells with the QIAGEN DNeasy Blood and Tissue Kit for TCRbeta CDR3 sequencing. High-throughput TCRbeta CDR3 sequencing was carried out commercially through immunoSEQ, with PCR amplification with bias correction and internal controls included. In the original analysis: Unique productive TCRbeta sequences were defined by CDR3 nucleotide sequence where primers matched, otherwise by CDR3 amino acid sequence with Vbeta and Jbeta genes. Sequences were defined as donor-reactive when expanded at least 5-fold in CFSE-low cells versus unstimulated cells and present at a frequency of at least 0.01% in CFSE-low cells. Jensen-Shannon divergence, calculated on the top 100 TCRbeta sequences ranked by frequency, was used to quantify repertoire divergence. When a sample had multiple sequencing runs, each run was corrected for sorting error separately and the runs were then pooled. The table comes from immuneACCESS by way of TCRdb, which keeps in-frame sequences with V and J called. Part of the clones is missing from these tables; in studies checked, under half for an unresolved V gene and the rest for unknown reasons. That table is the source of V, J and clone size, and D and trimming were worked out from the DNA. The table for this sample lists 35,000 to 50,000 clones; 95% of them were counted only once. Roughly 0.34% of the sample belongs to the ten largest clones.

Healthy control blood was obtained either as purchased buffy coats or from healthy volunteers. Healthy control blood was separated into PBMCs by Ficoll density gradient and cryopreserved, and patient PBMCs were collected both before and after transplant. Worth noting for this clone: Its cognate antigen has yet to be identified. No much larger clone exists at a distance of one base, and base qualities are not known.

The junction carries 4 bases between V and J, which are trimmed by 3 bases and 5 bases respectively. The CDR3 starts with the cysteine, ends with the phenylalanine, and has 10 residues. CDR3 DNA only is kept here, 30 bases in frame from base 1. The CDR1 and CDR2 encoded by the germline V gene (reference sequence) are DFQATT and SNEGSKA. This sequence uses TRBV20-1 and TRBJ2-5; the D gene is not confidently resolved. Material for sequencing was Tregs from blood cultured with allogeneic cells. This TCR derives from a human donor in good health. The CDR3 protein is CSASGETQYF. The sequenced DNA is TGCAGTGCTAGCGGTGAGACCCAGTACTTC.